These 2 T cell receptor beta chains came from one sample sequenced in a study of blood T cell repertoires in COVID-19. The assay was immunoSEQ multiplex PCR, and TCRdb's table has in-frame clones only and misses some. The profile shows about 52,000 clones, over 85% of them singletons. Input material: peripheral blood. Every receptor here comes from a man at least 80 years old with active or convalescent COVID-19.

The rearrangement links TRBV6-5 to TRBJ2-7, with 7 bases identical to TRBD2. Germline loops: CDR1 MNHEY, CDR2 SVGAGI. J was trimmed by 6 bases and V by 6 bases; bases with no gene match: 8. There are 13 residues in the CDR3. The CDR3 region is CASRDKLAPEQYF. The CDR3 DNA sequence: TGTGCCAGCAGAGACAAACTAGCGCCCGAGCAGTACTTC.

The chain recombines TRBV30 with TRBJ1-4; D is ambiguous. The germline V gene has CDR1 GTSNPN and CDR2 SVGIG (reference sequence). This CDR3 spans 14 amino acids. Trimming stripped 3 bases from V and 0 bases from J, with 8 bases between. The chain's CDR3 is CAWRNRATNEKLFF. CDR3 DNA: TGTGCCTGGAGAAACCGGGCAACTAATGAAAAACTGTTTTTT. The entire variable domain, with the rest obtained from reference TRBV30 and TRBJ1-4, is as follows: SQTIHQWPATLVQPVGSPLSLECTVEGTSNPNLYWYRQAAGRGLQLLFYSVGIGQISSEVPQNLSASRPQDRQFILSSKKLLLSDSGFYLCAWRNRATNEKLFFGSGTQLSVL.